This TCR beta chain appears in the sequencing data of a study of T cells expressing NK-cell markers. Study information: Beta-chain profiling covered CD3+CD56+NKG2C+, CD3+CD56+NKG2C- and CD3+CD56-NKG2C+ sorted subsets. Serological testing identified seven of the eight sequenced donors as HCMV-seropositive and one as seronegative. Whole-study findings and limits: In a group of about six donors, dominant NKG2C+ clonotypes represented about 1.0-7.5% of CD8+ T cells.

After re-calling the 5' RACE reads, TCRdb lists one entry per CDR3 protein, DNA absent. The repertoire table contains about 460,000 distinct CDR3 sequences. Germline CDR1 is SGHRS and CDR2 is YFSETQ. The CDR3 is made up of 14 amino acids. Of note for this clonotype: The antigen remains undetermined.

Sequencing was performed on blood T cells: a sorted CD56 or NKG2C T cell subset, CD4+ or CD8+ T cells, or bulk PBMC T cells (not recorded which). The sequence came from a woman between 50 and 59 years old in good health. The chain couples TRBV5-1 to TRBJ2-7. CDR3 region: CASSLSASSYEQYF.